Each of the 19 T cell receptor beta chains below was sequenced from the same sample in a study of CD8+CD57+ T cells in acquired aplastic anemia. In patients chosen for sequencing, flow cytometry had shown CD8+CD57+ cell expansion. The TCR beta profiling, which covered VDJ combination and CDR3 sequence, was carried out using genomic DNA as the template. MiXCR, run by TCRdb on the reads, gives a single entry per CDR3 protein. The sample records 270,000 or so distinct CDR3 sequences, 82% being singletons. Sequenced input: sorted CD4+, CD8+, or CD8+CD57+ T cells (not recorded which) from PBMCs. The receptors were gathered from a human donor with aplastic anemia.

For this clonotype: The junction differs from germline at one of its ends, possibly a read error. The genes are TRBV7-2 and TRBJ2-1, with D perhaps TRBD2 (6 bases). The CDR3 spans 13 residues. Per germline, CDR1 SGHTA and CDR2 FQGNSA. As DNA, the CDR3 is TGTGCCAGCAGCTATGGGGGGATCCATGATAAGTTCTTT. Its translation: CASSYGGIHDKFF.

As for this clonotype: A much larger clone lies one base from this, so it may be a read error. A read error is likely, as this CDR3 ends without the conserved phenylalanine or tryptophan. The DNA is left out, because the CDR3 cannot be placed on it with certainty; the CDR3 is given as TCRdb lists it. The chain's CDR3 is CASGVAGGPDTQY. This chain connects TRBV7-8 to TRBJ2-3; the table gives TRBD2 as D, unverified against the DNA. A total of 13 residues make up the CDR3, ends included. Germline assignment: CDR1 SGHVS and CDR2 FQNEAQ.

This clonotype came up many times. The V and J genes are TRBV29-1 and TRBJ2-1; 10 nucleotides match TRBD2. Trimming took 6 bases from V and 4 from J; bases not matched to a gene: 9. The CDR3 extends over 15 amino acids. Looked up from germline, CDR1 is SQVTM and CDR2 is ANQGSEA. CDR3: CSVVSGGAAYNEQFF. The CDR3 nucleotides are TGCAGCGTAGTGAGCGGGGGGGCCGCGTACAATGAGCAGTTCTTC.

This sequence joins TRBV7-8 and TRBJ2-7; TRBD1 aligns across 8 bases. Unmatched junction bases numbered 4, after V lost 2 bases and J lost 1 base. The CDR3 sequence is 15 residues long. Germline lookup yields CDR1 SGHVS and CDR2 FQNEAQ. The CDR3 sequence: CASSLRRTGSYEQYF. CDR3 nucleotide sequence: TGTGCCAGCAGCTTAAGAAGGACAGGGTCCTACGAGCAGTACTTC.

The CDR3 DNA reads TGCAGTGCTAGAGAGCCGGGGACAGGGGGCACCGGGGAGCTGTTTTTT. Its protein product is CSAREPGTGGTGELFF. V usage is TRBV20-1 and J usage is TRBJ2-2; TRBD1 agrees at 11 bases. Germline CDR1 and CDR2: DFQATT and SNEGSKA (reference sequence). There are 16 residues in the CDR3. Trimming at V came to 0 bases and at J to 4 bases, leaving 4 bases not matched to a gene.

In its sample, this clonotype was seen once. At one end, the junction sequence differs from germline, possibly due to a read error. CDR3 bases: TGTGCCAGCAGCTTAGCGGGAGGTAACGATACGGAGTATTTT. It is translated as CASSLAGGNDTEYF. This rearrangement joins TRBV15 to TRBJ2-3, with 10 bases aligning to TRBD2. Germline CDR1 is LNHNV and CDR2 is YYDKDF (reference sequence). The CDR3 is 14 amino acids.

CDR3 nucleotides: TGTGCCAGTAGAGTGGGGGGAGGTCCCGACAAGCATTTT. Encoded protein: CASRVGGGPDKHF. V and J are TRBV7-8 and TRBJ1-5, with D possibly matching TRBD1 (5 bases). The V and J ends lost 9 bases and 14 bases respectively, with 23 bases between them. The CDR3 totals 13 residues. The germline CDR1 and CDR2 sequences are SGHVS and FQNEAQ.

For this clonotype: Since no conserved phenylalanine or tryptophan closes the CDR3, a read error is the likely cause. The chain's CDR3 is CASSTWSSGRAVLTS. In DNA form, the CDR3 reads TGTGCCAGCAGCACCTGGAGCTCTGGACGAGCAGTCCTGACTTCC. This chain joins TRBV16 and TRBJ2-6, with D unresolved. V was shortened by 5 bases and J by 13 bases, with 21 bases between the two germline ends. The CDR3 is 15 residues long. Germline V gives CDR1 KGHSY, CDR2 FQNENV.

The genes are TRBV5-4 and TRBJ1-1; the match to TRBD1 covers 10 bases. J gave up 4 bases and V 4 bases, and 7 bases lay outside the gene matches. The CDR3 covers 15 residues. Germline V CDR1 and CDR2: SGHNT, YYREEE (reference sequence). The CDR3 DNA sequence: TGTGCCAGCAGCGCGGGACAGGGGATAAGCACTGAAGCTTTCTTT. This gives the protein CASSAGQGISTEAFF.

This sequence joins TRBV7-3 and TRBJ1-6; D unresolved. CDR3 length: 15 amino acids. The germline V gene encodes CDR1 SGHTA and CDR2 FQGTGA. Trimming took off 3 bases at V and 2 bases at J, with 8 bases between the two ends. The CDR3: CASSLGWTYNSPLHF. The CDR3 DNA is TGTGCCAGCAGCTTGGGGTGGACCTATAATTCACCCCTCCACTTT.

The rearrangement joins TRBV19 to TRBJ2-1; TRBD1 matches 7 bases. V shed 6 bases and J 15 bases; nucleotides not matched to a gene: 23. The CDR3 totals 16 residues. Per the germline V gene, CDR1 is LNHDA and CDR2 is SQIVND (reference sequence). The CDR3 DNA follows: TGTGCCAGTAGCCTAGGGGGCGGAAACGATAATGAGCAGTTGTTCTTC. The encoded protein is CASSLGGGNDNEQLFF.

The CDR3 sequence: CASSPPGQGLRIGYGYTF. As DNA, the CDR3 is TGTGCCAGCAGTCCGCCGGGACAGGGTTTAAGAATAGGGTATGGCTACACCTTC. The chain joins TRBV28 to TRBJ1-2; the match to TRBD1 covers 9 bases. CDR1 is MDHEN and CDR2 is SYDVKM in the germline V gene. Trimming removed 5 bases from V and 5 bases from J; junction bases left unmatched: 18. The CDR3 sequence is 18 residues long.

The chain links TRBV7-9 to TRBJ1-1; D is unresolved. This CDR3 comprises 15 residues. Trimming shortened V by 1 base and J by 13 bases, and 22 bases separated the two germline ends. Germline V gene lookup returns CDR1 SEHNR and CDR2 FQNEAQ (reference sequence). Here the CDR3 DNA reads TGTGCCAGCAGCTTAGTCTCAACTAATGAAAATCTGGTTTTCTTT. As protein: CASSLVSTNENLVFF.

Concerning this clonotype itself: An end of the junction differs from the germline gene, which may be a read error. The CDR3 DNA is TGCGCCAGCAGCTTAGATCTAGAAAGCACTGAAGCTTTCTTT. Translated, it gives CASSLDLESTEAFF. V is TRBV11-3 and J is TRBJ1-1; D is unresolved. There are 14 residues in the CDR3. Per germline, CDR1 SGHNT and CDR2 YENEEA.

The V and J genes are TRBV9 and TRBJ2-5; D could derive from TRBD1 or TRBD2 (6 bases each). The CDR3 is made up of 14 amino acids. The V end lost 4 bases, the J end lost 14 bases, and 24 bases lay between the germline ends. CDR1 is SGDLS and CDR2 is YYNGEE in the germline V gene. The CDR3 reads CASSRGGRKRSGYF. CDR3 DNA: TGTGCCAGCAGCAGAGGGGGGCGGAAACGGTCCGGATACTTC.

This chain uses TRBV19 with TRBJ2-6; D perhaps matches TRBD2 (5 bases). The V gene's germline CDR1 is LNHDA and CDR2 SQIVND (reference sequence). This CDR3 comprises 13 residues. Deletions cut 10 bases from V and 1 base from J, with 8 bases between. The CDR3 DNA reads TGTGCCACTCGGAGGTCTGGGGCCAACGTCCTGACTTTC. Its protein product is CATRRSGANVLTF. The complete variable domain, with remaining parts taken from reference TRBV19 and TRBJ2-6, reads DGGITQSPKYLFRKEGQNVTLSCEQNLNHDAMYWYRQDPGQGLRLIYYSQIVNDFQKGDIAEGYSVSREKKESFPLTVTSAQKNPTAFYLCATRRSGANVLTFGAGSRLTVL.

Concerning this clonotype: The junction differs from germline at one of its ends, possibly a read error. The chain links TRBV7-9 to TRBJ2-5, with a possible D match to TRBD2 (5 bases). The CDR3 sequence is 14 residues long. CDR1 SEHNR and CDR2 FQNEAQ come from the germline V gene (reference sequence). This CDR3 reads CASSPETTHTGELF. The CDR3 coding sequence is TGTGCCAGCAGCCCCGAGACTACCCACACCGGGGAGCTGTTC.

CDR3 DNA sequence: TGCAGCGTTGTTTTGGGACAGGGACACTACGAGCAGTACTTC. This gives the protein CSVVLGQGHYEQYF. V gene TRBV29-1 combines with J gene TRBJ2-7; TRBD1 matches 9 bases. In germline, CDR1 is SQVTM, CDR2 ANQGSEA. Germline trimming cut 4 bases from V and 3 bases from J; bases unmatched to any gene: 7. The CDR3 length is 14 residues.

J is TRBJ1-1 and V is TRBV6-1, with D tentatively TRBD1 (5 bases). The CDR3 is 14 amino acids. Germline V lookup: CDR1 MNHNS, CDR2 SASEGT. V dropped 2 bases and J dropped 3 bases, with 10 bases sitting between them. CDR3 in DNA: TGTGCCAGCAGTGAATCGGGGCTGTACACTGAAGCTTTCTTT. Its protein product is CASSESGLYTEAFF.